This entry lists 24 T cell receptor beta chains sequenced from one sample in a study of cytomegalovirus exposure and HLA in healthy donors. Profiling relied on immunoSEQ multiplex PCR, and the TCRdb table lists in-frame clones only, not all of them. The sample carries 300,000 to 400,000 clones, roughly 90% recorded once. Sequences were obtained from PBMCs. The source of these receptors is a man between 25 and 39 years old in good health and CMV-seronegative.

This clone was found a few times. The chain combines TRBV13 with TRBJ2-7; D is perhaps TRBD2 (6 bases). V gave up 3 bases and J gave up 3 bases, with 6 bases separating them. Germline-derived CDR1 and CDR2 are PRHDT and FYEKMQ (reference sequence). This CDR3 is built from 12 residues. The CDR3 region is CASSFGGYEQYF. DNA for the CDR3: TGTGCCAGCAGCTTCGGGGGCTACGAGCAGTACTTC.

V usage is TRBV2 and J usage is TRBJ1-4; D not resolved. The CDR3 has 15 residues. Trimming shortened V by 0 bases and J by 8 bases, and 13 bases separated the two germline ends. Germline V lookup: CDR1 SNHLY, CDR2 FYNNEI. CDR3 DNA sequence: TGTGCCAGCAGTGAAGCTATGTCCCGAGCCGAAAAACTGTTTTTT. This translates into CASSEAMSRAEKLFF.

The CDR3 sequence: CASSLVLTGTNTGELFF. As DNA, the CDR3 is TGTGCCAGCAGCTTGGTATTAACAGGAACGAACACCGGGGAGCTGTTTTTT. The genes are TRBV5-6 and TRBJ2-2; TRBD1 is a possible D gene (5 bases). Per germline, CDR1 SGHDT and CDR2 YYEEEE. Trimming removed 0 bases from V and 0 bases from J, with 12 bases in between. This CDR3 is built from 17 residues.

V is TRBV5-1 and J is TRBJ1-4; 7 nucleotides agree with TRBD1. The CDR3 has 16 amino acids. J was trimmed by 5 bases and V by 0 bases; bases with no gene match: 7. Germline CDR1 reads SGHRS; CDR2 reads YFSETQ. The CDR3, as DNA: TGCGCCAGCAGCTTGGTGGGGGACAGCATGAATGAAAAACTGTTTTTT. It is translated as CASSLVGDSMNEKLFF.

CDR3 DNA sequence: TGCGCCAGCAGCTTGCCCCCTAGCGGGGGGTACAATGAGCAGTTCTTC. As protein: CASSLPPSGGYNEQFF. The V gene is TRBV5-1, the J gene TRBJ2-1; TRBD2 matches at 11 bases. The CDR3 runs 16 residues. V was clipped by 1 base and J by 4 bases; unmatched bases: 4. Germline-derived CDR1 and CDR2 are SGHRS and YFSETQ.

V gene TRBV6-5 combines with J gene TRBJ1-5, with D hard to call. This CDR3 has 14 residues. Germline loops: CDR1 MNHEY, CDR2 SVGAGI. V lost 6 bases to trimming and J lost 3 bases, with 12 bases between them. The CDR3 spells CASRLRRDNQPQHF. As DNA, the CDR3 is TGTGCCAGCAGACTCCGACGGGACAATCAGCCCCAGCATTTT.

This chain links TRBV27 with TRBJ2-4; 7 bases match TRBD1. Germline values: CDR1 MNHEY, CDR2 SMNVEV (reference sequence). Trimming took 6 bases from V and 4 from J; bases not matched to a gene: 9. The CDR3 is 15 amino acids. The CDR3 DNA sequence: TGTGCCAGCAGCATCACAGGGGCCGGAAAAAACATTCAGTACTTC. This encodes CASSITGAGKNIQYF.

V gene TRBV7-9 combines with J gene TRBJ2-3; 7 bases agree with TRBD2. Germline CDR1 and CDR2: SEHNR and FQNEAQ (reference sequence). V lost 4 bases, J lost 1 base, and 5 bases stayed unmatched. The CDR3 sequence is 15 residues long. The CDR3 region is CASSSGAGGTDTQYF. The CDR3 bases are TGTGCCAGCAGCTCCGGGGCGGGGGGCACAGATACGCAGTATTTT.

This clone was recorded once. V and J are TRBV5-6 and TRBJ2-5; 7 bases map to TRBD1. The CDR3 has 13 amino acids. V trimming: 4 bases; J trimming: 4 bases; junction bases outside the gene matches: 4. The germline CDR1 and CDR2 sequences are SGHDT and YYEEEE. CDR3 DNA: TGTGCCAGCAGCATGGGGACAGTAGAGACCCAGTACTTC. It yields the protein CASSMGTVETQYF.

This chain links TRBV11-2 with TRBJ2-5; the match to TRBD2 covers 12 bases. V trimming: 5 bases; J trimming: 3 bases; junction bases outside the gene matches: 7. The germline V gene encodes CDR1 SGHAT and CDR2 FQNNGV. This CDR3 has 16 amino acids. The CDR3 here is CASSPSPSGGEETQYF. The DNA for the CDR3 is TGTGCCAGCAGCCCTAGCCCTAGCGGGGGGGAAGAGACCCAGTACTTC. The whole variable domain, filled in from reference TRBV11-2 and TRBJ2-5, reads EAGVAQSPRYKIIEKRQSVAFWCNPISGHATLYWYQQILGQGPKLLIQFQNNGVVDDSQLPKDRFSAERLKGVDSTLKIQPAKLEDSAVYLCASSPSPSGGEETQYFGPGTRLLVL.

The rearrangement joins TRBV7-9 to TRBJ1-5; TRBD1 matches at 8 bases. J gave up 3 bases and V 3 bases, and 7 bases lay outside the gene matches. Germline assignment: CDR1 SEHNR and CDR2 FQNEAQ (reference sequence). There are 16 residues in the CDR3. The CDR3 nucleotides are TGTGCCAGCAGCTTCGGACAGGGTAACGTCAATCAGCCCCAGCATTTT. Protein sequence: CASSFGQGNVNQPQHF.

The chain recombines TRBV21-1 with TRBJ2-7; the D call TRBD1 from the table was never checked on the DNA. TRBV21-1 is a pseudogene locus. This CDR3 has 14 residues. The CDR3 DNA reads TGTGCCAGCAGCGAGGGGACAGAAACCTACGAGCAGTACTTC. Residues: CASSEGTETYEQYF.

The chain is built from TRBV5-6 and TRBJ2-7; possibly TRBD2 for D (6 bases). The CDR3 extends over 15 amino acids. In germline, CDR1 is SGHDT, CDR2 YYEEEE. The V end lost 2 bases, the J end lost 3 bases, and 15 bases lay between the germline ends. The CDR3 coding sequence is TGTGCCAGCAGCTTAGTTACCGGGGGAAGCTACGAGCAGTACTTC. Protein product: CASSLVTGGSYEQYF.

This chain links TRBV2 with TRBJ2-1, with D possibly matching TRBD1 (6 bases). The CDR3 is made up of 13 amino acids. Trimming shortened V by 2 bases and J by 8 bases, and 10 bases separated the two germline ends. CDR1 SNHLY and CDR2 FYNNEI come from the germline V gene. CDR3 sequence reads: CASSEPAGDEQFF. CDR3 nucleotide sequence: TGTGCCAGCAGTGAACCCGCAGGGGATGAGCAGTTCTTC.

The V call is TRBV10-2, the J call TRBJ2-7, with 8 bases fitting TRBD2. The V segment lost 6 bases and the J segment 5 bases; nucleotides outside the gene matches: 12. Germline CDR1 WSHSY, CDR2 SAAADI. The CDR3 has 15 residues. CDR3 amino acids: CASSPRGRGAHEQYF. The CDR3 bases are TGCGCCAGCAGCCCCCGGGGGCGGGGGGCCCACGAGCAGTACTTC.

The chain is built from TRBV5-6 and TRBJ2-1; no reliable D call. Germline V gene data show CDR1 as SGHDT and CDR2 as YYEEEE. CDR3 length equals 12 residues. V shed 4 bases and J shed 10 bases, with 12 bases lying between them. In DNA, the CDR3 is TGTGCCAGCAGCCGTCACTTTAGCGAGCAGTTCTTC. Translation gives CASSRHFSEQFF.

The J gene is TRBJ2-5, the V gene TRBV2, with 7 bases that match TRBD1. This CDR3 has 15 residues. Per the germline V gene, CDR1 is SNHLY and CDR2 is FYNNEI. The V segment lost 5 bases and the J segment 0 bases; nucleotides outside the gene matches: 6. The CDR3 DNA follows: TGTGCCAGCAGTCGGGACAGTATTTACCAAGAGACCCAGTACTTC. This translates into CASSRDSIYQETQYF.

V gene TRBV5-1 combines with J gene TRBJ2-1; the match to TRBD2 covers 8 bases. Trimming removed 4 bases from V and 3 bases from J; junction bases left unmatched: 12. The CDR3 is made up of 17 amino acids. CDR1 is SGHRS, CDR2 YFSETQ, per germline. The CDR3 protein is CASSRGSGTRDYNEQFF. CDR3 in DNA: TGCGCCAGCAGCCGGGGATCCGGGACTAGAGACTACAATGAGCAGTTCTTC.

This clone was observed a handful of times. The chain links TRBV2 to TRBJ1-2; D is perhaps TRBD1 (5 bases). CDR1 SNHLY and CDR2 FYNNEI come from the germline V gene. Trimming removed 11 bases at V and 6 bases at J, with 13 bases between. The CDR3 spans 11 residues. CDR3 in amino acids: CAGQGTHGYTF. CDR3 bases: TGTGCCGGGCAGGGTACCCATGGCTACACCTTC. The full variable domain, its missing parts supplied by reference TRBV2 and TRBJ1-2, is EPEVTQTPSHQVTQMGQEVILRCVPISNHLYFYWYRQILGQKVEFLVSFYNNEISEKSEIFDDQFSVERPDGSNFTLKIRSTKLEDSAMYFCAGQGTHGYTFGSGTRLTVV.

The chain has TRBV5-6 and TRBJ1-6; a possible D gene is TRBD1 (5 bases). The V gene lost 1 base and the J gene lost 7 bases, with 6 bases spanning the gap. From germline, CDR1 is SGHDT and CDR2 YYEEEE. The CDR3 has 13 residues. The CDR3 DNA reads TGTGCCAGCAGCTTGAACAGGAATTCACCCCTCCACTTT. Translated: CASSLNRNSPLHF.

The gene calls are TRBV5-6 and TRBJ1-1, with TRBD1 matching 10 bases. Per the germline V gene, CDR1 is SGHDT and CDR2 is YYEEEE. The CDR3 has 13 residues. After removal of 3 bases from V and 4 bases from J, the junction contained 0 bases not matched to a gene. Written as DNA, the CDR3 is TGTGCCAGCAGCTGGGACAGGGGCACTGAAGCTTTCTTT. Protein sequence: CASSWDRGTEAFF.

This chain joins TRBV25-1 and TRBJ2-7, with TRBD2 matching over 14 bases. CDR3 size: 16 residues. CDR1 is MGHDK, CDR2 SYGVNS, per germline. The ends lost 3 bases at V and 3 bases at J; junction bases unmatched: 4. CDR3 sequence (DNA): TGTGCCAGCAGTGAGCCTGGGACTAGCGGGGGCTACGAGCAGTACTTC. Amino acid sequence: CASSEPGTSGGYEQYF.

The chain uses TRBV7-6 and TRBJ2-5; 11 bases map to TRBD2. CDR1 and CDR2 from the germline V gene are SGHVS and FNYEAQ. The V segment lost 6 bases and the J segment 3 bases; nucleotides outside the gene matches: 3. The CDR3 is 14 amino acids. In DNA form, the CDR3 reads TGTGCCAGCAGACTAGCGGGGGATAAAGAGACCCAGTACTTC. It encodes CASRLAGDKETQYF.

The chain recombines TRBV5-5 with TRBJ2-5; 8 bases are a match to TRBD2. The CDR3 is 16 residues long. The germline gives CDR1 SGHKS, CDR2 YYEKEE (reference sequence). V trimming: 2 bases; J trimming: 2 bases; junction bases outside the gene matches: 8. CDR3 region: CASSFSGATYQETQYF. The CDR3 bases are TGTGCCAGCAGCTTTAGCGGGGCTACCTATCAAGAGACCCAGTACTTC.